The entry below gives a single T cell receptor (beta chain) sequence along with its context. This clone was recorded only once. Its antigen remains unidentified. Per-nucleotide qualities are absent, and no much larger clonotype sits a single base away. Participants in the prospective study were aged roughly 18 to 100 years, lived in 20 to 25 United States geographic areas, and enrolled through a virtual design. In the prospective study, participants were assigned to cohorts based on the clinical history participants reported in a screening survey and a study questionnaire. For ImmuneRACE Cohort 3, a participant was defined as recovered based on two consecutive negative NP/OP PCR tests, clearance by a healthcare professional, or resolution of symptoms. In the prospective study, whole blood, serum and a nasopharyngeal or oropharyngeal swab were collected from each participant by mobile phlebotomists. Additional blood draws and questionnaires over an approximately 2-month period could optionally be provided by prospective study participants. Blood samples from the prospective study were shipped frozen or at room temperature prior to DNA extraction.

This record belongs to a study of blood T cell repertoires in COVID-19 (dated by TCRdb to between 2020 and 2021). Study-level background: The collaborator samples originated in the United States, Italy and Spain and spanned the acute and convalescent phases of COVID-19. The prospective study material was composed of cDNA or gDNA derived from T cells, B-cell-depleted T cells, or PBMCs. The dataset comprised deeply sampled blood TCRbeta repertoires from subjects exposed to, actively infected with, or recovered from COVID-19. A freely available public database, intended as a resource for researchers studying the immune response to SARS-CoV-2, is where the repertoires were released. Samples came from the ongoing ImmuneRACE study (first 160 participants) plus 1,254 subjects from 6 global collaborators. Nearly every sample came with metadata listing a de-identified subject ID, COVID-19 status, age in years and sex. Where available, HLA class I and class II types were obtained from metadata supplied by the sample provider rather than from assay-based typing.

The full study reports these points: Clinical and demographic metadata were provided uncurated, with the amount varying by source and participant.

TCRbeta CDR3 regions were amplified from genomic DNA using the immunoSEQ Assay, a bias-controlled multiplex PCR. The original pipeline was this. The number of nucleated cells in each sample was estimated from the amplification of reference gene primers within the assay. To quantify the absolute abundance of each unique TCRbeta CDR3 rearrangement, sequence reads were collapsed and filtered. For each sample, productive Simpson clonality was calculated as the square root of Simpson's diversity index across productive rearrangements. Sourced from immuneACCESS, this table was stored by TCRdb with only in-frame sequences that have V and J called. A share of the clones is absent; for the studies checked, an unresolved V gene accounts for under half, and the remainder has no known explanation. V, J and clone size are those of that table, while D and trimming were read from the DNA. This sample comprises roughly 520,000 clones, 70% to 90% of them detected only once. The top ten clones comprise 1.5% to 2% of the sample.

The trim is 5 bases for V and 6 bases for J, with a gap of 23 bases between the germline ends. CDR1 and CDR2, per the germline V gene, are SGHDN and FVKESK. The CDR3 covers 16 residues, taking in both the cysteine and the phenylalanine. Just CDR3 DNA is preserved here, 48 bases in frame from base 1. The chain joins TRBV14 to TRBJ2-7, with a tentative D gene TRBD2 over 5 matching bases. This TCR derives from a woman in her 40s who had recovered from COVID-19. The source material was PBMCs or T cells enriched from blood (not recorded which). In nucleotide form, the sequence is TGTGCCAGCAGCTCATACTTAGGGTCGGGATTGGGCGAGCAGTACTTC. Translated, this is CASSSYLGSGLGEQYF.